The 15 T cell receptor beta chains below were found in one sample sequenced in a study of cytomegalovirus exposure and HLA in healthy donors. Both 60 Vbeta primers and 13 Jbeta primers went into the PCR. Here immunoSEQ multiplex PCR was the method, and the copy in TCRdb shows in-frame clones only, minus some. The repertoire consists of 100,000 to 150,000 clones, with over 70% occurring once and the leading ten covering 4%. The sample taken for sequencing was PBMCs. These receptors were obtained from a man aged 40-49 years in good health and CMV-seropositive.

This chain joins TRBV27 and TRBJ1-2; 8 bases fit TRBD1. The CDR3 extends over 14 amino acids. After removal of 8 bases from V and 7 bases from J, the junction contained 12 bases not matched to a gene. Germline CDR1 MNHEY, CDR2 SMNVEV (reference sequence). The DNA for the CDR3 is TGTGCCAGCTGCCCGGGACAGGACCCCTCTGGCTACACCTTC. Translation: CASCPGQDPSGYTF.

The CDR3 protein is CASSSSTGGSGYTF. The CDR3 nucleotides are TGTGCCAGCAGCTCCTCGACAGGGGGCTCTGGCTACACCTTC. This rearrangement joins TRBV9 to TRBJ1-2, with 10 bases aligning to TRBD1. CDR1 SGDLS and CDR2 YYNGEE come from the germline V gene. The CDR3 length is 14 residues. Trimming at V came to 4 bases and at J to 7 bases, leaving 7 bases not matched to a gene. Filled out from reference TRBV9 and TRBJ1-2, the complete variable domain reads DSGVTQTPKHLITATGQRVTLRCSPRSGDLSVYWYQQSLDQGLQFLIQYYNGEERAKGNILERFSAQQFPDLHSELNLSSLELGDSALYFCASSSSTGGSGYTFGSGTRLTVV.

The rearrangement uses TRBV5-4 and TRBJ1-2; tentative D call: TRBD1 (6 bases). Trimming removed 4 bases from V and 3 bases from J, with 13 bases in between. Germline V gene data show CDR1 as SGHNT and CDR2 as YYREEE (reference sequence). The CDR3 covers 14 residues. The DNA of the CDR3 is TGTGCCAGCAGCAATGAACAGGGTGACTATGGCTACACCTTC. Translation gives CASSNEQGDYGYTF.

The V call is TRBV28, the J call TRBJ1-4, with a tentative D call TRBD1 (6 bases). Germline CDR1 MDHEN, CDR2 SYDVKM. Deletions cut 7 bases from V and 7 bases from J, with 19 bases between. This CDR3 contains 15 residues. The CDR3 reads CASTQAPRGVEKLFF. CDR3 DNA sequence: TGTGCCAGCACCCAGGCTCCCAGGGGTGTTGAAAAACTGTTTTTT.

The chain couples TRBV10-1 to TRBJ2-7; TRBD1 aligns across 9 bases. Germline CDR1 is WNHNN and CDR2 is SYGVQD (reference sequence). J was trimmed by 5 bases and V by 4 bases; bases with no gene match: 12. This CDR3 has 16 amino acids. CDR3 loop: CASSGTIGQGRNEQYF. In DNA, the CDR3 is TGCGCCAGCAGTGGGACTATCGGACAGGGGAGGAACGAGCAGTACTTC.

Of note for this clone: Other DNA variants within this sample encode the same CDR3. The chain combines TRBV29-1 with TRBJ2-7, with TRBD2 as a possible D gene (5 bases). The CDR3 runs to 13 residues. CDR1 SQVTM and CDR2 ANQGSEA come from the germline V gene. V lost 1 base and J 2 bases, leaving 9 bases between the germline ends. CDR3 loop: CSVEGAGAYEQYF. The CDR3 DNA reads TGCAGCGTTGAAGGGGCGGGTGCCTACGAGCAGTACTTC.

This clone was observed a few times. DNA for the CDR3: TGTGCCAGCAGCTCGACTAGCGGGGGGCTTTTAAGCTCCTACAATGAGCAGTTCTTC. This gives the protein CASSSTSGGLLSSYNEQFF. V and J are TRBV7-9 and TRBJ2-1; 13 bases are a match to TRBD2. V trimming: 4 bases; J trimming: 0 bases; junction bases outside the gene matches: 9. CDR1 is SEHNR, CDR2 FQNEAQ, per germline (reference sequence). This CDR3 is built from 19 residues.

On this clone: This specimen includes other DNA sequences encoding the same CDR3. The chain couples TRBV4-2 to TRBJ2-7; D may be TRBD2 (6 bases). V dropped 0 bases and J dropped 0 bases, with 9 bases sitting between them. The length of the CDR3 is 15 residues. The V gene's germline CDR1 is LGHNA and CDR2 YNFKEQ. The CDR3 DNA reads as TGTGCCAGCAGCCAAGAGCGGGACTCCTCCTACGAGCAGTACTTC. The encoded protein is CASSQERDSSYEQYF.

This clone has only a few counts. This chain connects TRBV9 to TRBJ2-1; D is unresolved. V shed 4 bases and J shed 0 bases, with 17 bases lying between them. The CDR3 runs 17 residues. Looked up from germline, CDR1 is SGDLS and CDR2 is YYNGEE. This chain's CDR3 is CASSPHSPESSYNEQFF. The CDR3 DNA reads TGTGCCAGCAGCCCCCATTCTCCGGAGAGCTCCTACAATGAGCAGTTCTTC.

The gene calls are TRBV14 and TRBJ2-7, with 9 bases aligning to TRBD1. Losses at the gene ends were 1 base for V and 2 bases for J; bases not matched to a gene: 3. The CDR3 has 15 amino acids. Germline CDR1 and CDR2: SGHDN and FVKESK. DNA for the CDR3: TGTGCCAGCAGCCAAGCCGGGACAGGGACCTACGAGCAGTACTTC. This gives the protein CASSQAGTGTYEQYF.

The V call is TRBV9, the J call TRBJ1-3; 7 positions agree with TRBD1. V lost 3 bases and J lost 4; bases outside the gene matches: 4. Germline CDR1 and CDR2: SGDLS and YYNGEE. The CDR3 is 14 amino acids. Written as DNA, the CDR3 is TGTGCCAGCAGCGGGTCGACAGGGGGAAACACCATATATTTT. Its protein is CASSGSTGGNTIYF.

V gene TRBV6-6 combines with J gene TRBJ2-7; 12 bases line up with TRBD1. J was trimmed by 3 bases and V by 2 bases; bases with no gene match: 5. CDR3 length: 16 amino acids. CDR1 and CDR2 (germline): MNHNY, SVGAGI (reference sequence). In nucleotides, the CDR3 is TGTGCCAGCAGTTACCCCGGGGACAGGGGGCGCTACGAGCAGTACTTC. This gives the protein CASSYPGDRGRYEQYF.

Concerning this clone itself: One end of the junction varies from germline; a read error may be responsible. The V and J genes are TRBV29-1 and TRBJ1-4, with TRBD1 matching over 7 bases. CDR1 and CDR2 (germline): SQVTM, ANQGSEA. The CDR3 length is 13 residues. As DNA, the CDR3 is TGCAGCGTTGTCACAGGGGATAATGAGAAACTGTTTTTT. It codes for CSVVTGDNEKLFF.

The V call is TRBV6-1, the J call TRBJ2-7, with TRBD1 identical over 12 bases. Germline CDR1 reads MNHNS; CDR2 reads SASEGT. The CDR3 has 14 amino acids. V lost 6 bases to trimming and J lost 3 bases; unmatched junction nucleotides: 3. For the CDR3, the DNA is TGTGCCAGCAGCGGGACAGGGGGCCTCTACGAGCAGTACTTC. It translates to CASSGTGGLYEQYF.

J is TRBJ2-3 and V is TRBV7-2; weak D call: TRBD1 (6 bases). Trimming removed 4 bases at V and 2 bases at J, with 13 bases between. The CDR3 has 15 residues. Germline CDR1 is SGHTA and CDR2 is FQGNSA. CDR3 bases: TGTGCCAGCAGCTCGCGGGTGGGGGCCACAGATACGCAGTATTTT. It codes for CASSSRVGATDTQYF.